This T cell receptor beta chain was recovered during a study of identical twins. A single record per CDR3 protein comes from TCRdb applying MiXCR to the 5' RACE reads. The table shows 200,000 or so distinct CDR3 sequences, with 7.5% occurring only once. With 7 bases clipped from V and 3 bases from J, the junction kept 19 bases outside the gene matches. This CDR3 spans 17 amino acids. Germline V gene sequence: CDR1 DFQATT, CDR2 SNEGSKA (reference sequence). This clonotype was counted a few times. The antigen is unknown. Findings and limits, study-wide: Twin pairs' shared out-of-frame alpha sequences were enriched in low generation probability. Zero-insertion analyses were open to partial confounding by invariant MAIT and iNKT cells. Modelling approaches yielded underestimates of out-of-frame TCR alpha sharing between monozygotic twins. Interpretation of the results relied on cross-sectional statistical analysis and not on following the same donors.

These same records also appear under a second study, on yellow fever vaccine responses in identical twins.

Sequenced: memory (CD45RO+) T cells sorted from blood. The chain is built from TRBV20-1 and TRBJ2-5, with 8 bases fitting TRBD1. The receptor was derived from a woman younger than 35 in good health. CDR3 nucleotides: TGCAGTGGCAGACAGGGGTTCACCCCGGGGGTAGAAGAGACCCAGTACTTC. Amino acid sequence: CSGRQGFTPGVEETQYF.